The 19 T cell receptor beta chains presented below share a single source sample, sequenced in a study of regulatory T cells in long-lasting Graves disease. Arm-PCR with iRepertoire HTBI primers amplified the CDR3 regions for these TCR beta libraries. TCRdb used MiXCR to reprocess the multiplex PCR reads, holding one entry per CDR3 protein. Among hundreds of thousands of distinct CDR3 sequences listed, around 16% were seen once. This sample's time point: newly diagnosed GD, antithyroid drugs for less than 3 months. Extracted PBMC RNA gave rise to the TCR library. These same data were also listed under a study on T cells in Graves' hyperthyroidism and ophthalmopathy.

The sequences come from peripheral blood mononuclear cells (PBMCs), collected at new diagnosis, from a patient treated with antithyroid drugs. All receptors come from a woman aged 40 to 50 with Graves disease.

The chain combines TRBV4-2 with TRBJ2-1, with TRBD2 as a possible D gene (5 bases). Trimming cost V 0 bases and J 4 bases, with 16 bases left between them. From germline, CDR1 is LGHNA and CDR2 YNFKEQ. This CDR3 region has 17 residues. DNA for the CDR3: TGTGCCAGCAGCCAAGATAGGATGGGTAGCGAATACAATGAGCAGTTCTTC. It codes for CASSQDRMGSEYNEQFF.

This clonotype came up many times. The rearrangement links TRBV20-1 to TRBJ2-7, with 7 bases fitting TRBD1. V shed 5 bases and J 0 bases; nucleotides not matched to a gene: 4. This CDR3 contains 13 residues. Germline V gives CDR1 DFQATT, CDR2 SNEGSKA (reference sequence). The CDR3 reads CSAPGQSSYEQYF. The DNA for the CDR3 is TGCAGTGCTCCGGGACAGAGCTCCTACGAGCAGTACTTC.

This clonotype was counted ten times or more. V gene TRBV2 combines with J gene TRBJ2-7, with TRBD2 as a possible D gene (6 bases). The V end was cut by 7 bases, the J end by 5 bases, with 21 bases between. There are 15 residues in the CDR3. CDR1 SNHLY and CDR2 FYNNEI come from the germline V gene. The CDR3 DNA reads TGTGCCAGCATGCGGGGTACGCTAGCTCGCCACGAGCAGTACTTC. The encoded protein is CASMRGTLARHEQYF.

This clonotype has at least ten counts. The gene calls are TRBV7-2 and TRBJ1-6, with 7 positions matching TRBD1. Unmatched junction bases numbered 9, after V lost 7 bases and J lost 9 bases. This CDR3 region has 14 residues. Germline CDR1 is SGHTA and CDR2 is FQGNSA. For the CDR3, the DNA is TGTGCCAGCACCATGCTCAGGGGGGGTTCACCCCTCCACTTT. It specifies CASTMLRGGSPLHF.

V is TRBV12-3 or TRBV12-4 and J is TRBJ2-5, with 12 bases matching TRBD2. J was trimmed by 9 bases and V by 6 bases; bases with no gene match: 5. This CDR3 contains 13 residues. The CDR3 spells CASSHGLAGPQYF. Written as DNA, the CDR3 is TGTGCCAGCAGCCACGGACTAGCGGGACCCCAGTACTTC.

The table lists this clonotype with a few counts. Here the CDR3 DNA reads TGTGCCAGCAGCCTTACTAGCGCCCCAGGAGTCCAGGAGACCCAGTACTTC. This gives the protein CASSLTSAPGVQETQYF. The rearrangement joins TRBV4-2 to TRBJ2-5; 7 bases fit TRBD2. CDR3 length equals 17 residues. CDR1 is LGHNA, CDR2 YNFKEQ, per germline. V was clipped by 4 bases and J by 5 bases; unmatched bases: 16.

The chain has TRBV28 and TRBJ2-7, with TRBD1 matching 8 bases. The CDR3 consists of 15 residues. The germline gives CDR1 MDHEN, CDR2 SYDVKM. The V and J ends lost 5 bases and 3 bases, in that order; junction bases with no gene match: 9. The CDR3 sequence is CASSTLGQGVYEQYF. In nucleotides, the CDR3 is TGTGCCAGCAGTACTCTAGGACAGGGAGTCTACGAGCAGTACTTC.

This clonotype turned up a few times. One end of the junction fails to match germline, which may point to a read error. CDR3 protein: CASSQVTGLKGSF. The CDR3 DNA follows: TGTGCCAGCAGCCAGGTGACAGGCCTGAAAGGTTCCTTT. J is TRBJ1-1 and V is TRBV11-3; perhaps TRBD1 as D (6 bases). The CDR3 totals 13 residues. Per germline, CDR1 SGHNT and CDR2 YENEEA.

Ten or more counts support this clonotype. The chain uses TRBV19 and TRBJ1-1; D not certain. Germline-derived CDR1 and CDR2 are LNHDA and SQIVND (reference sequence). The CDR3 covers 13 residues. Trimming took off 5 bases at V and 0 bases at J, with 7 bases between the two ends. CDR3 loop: CASSFWVNTEAFF. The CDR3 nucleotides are TGTGCCAGTAGTTTTTGGGTGAACACTGAAGCTTTCTTT.

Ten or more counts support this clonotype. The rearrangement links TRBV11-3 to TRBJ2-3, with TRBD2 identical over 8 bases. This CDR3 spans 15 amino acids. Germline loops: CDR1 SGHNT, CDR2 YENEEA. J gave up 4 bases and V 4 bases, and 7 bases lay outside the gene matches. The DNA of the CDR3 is TGTGCCAGCAGCTCCTATAGCGGGGAGGCAGATACGCAGTATTTT. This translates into CASSSYSGEADTQYF.

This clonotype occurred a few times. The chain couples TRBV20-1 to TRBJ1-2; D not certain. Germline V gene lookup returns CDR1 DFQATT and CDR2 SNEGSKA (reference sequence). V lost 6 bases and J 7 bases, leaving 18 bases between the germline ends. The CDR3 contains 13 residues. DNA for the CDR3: TGCAGTGCCGAGGGCGGAGGGCTTTCTGGCTACACCTTC. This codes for CSAEGGGLSGYTF.

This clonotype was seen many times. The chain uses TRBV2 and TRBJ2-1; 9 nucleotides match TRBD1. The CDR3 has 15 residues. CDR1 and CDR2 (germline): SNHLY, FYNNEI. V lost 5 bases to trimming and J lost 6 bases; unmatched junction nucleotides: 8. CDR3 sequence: CASSTGTGFINEQFF. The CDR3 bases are TGTGCCAGCAGTACCGGGACAGGGTTTATCAATGAGCAGTTCTTC.

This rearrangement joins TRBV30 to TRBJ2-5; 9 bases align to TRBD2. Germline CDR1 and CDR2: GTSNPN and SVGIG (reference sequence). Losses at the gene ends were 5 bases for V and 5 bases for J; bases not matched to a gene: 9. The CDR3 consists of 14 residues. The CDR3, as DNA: TGTGCCTGGGCAGGAGCGGGAGGTGGGGAGACCCAGTACTTC. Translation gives CAWAGAGGGETQYF.

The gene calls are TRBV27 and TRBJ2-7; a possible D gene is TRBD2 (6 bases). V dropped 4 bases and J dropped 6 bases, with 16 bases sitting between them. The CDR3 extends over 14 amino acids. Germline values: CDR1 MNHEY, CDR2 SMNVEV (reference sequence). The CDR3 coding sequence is TGTGCCAGCAGTTACTTTAGCGGCCAAGGCGAGCAGTACTTC. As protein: CASSYFSGQGEQYF.

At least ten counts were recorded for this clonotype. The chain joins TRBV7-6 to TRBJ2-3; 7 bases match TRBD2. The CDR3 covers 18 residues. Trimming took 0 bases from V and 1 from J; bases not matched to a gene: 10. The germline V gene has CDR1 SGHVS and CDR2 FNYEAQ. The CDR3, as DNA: TGTGCCAGCAGCTTAGCGCCGCTAGCGGAAAGGGGCACAGATACGCAGTATTTT. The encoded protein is CASSLAPLAERGTDTQYF.

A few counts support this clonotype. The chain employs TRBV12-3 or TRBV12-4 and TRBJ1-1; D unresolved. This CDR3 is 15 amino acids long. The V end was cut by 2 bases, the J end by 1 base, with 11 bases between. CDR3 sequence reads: CASSLNGQTNTEAFF. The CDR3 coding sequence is TGTGCCAGCAGTTTAAACGGCCAGACGAACACTGAAGCTTTCTTT.

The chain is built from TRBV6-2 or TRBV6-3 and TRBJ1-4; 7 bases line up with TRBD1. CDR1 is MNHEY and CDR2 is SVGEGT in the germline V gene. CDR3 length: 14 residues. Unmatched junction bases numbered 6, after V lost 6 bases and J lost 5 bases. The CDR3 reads CASSRGTVNEKLFF. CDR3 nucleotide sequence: TGTGCCAGCAGCCGCGGGACAGTAAATGAAAAACTGTTTTTT.

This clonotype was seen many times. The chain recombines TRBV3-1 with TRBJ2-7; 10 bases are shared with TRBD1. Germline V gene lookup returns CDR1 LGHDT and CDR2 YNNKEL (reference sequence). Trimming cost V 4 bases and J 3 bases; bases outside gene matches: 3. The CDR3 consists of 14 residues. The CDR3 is CASSLGQGYYEQYF. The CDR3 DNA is TGTGCCAGCAGCCTGGGACAGGGGTACTACGAGCAGTACTTC.

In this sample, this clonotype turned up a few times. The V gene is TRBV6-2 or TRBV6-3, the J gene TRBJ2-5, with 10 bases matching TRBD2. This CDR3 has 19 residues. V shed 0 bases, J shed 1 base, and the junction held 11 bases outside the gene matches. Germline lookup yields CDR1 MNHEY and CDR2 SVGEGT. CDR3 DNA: TGTGCCAGCAGTTACTCACCTCCGGGACTAGCGTTAGGCCAAGAGACCCAGTACTTC. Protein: CASSYSPPGLALGQETQYF.